These T cell receptor beta chains were read from a single sample in a study of T cell repertoires in ileal Crohn's disease. TCRdb keeps only in-frame clones here, not all; method: immunoSEQ multiplex PCR. The profile shows about 31,000 clones, about three quarters of them singletons. The specimen was ileal tissue. The receptors come from an adult with Crohn's disease. The CDR3 runs from the conserved cysteine through the conserved F or W. Fields, in order: V gene, D gene, J gene, clone size, CDR3 DNA, CDR3 protein. D genes are given only for firm matches. Clone size is given for some rows only: seen once, a few or many times, or a class if the clone is expanded.

TRBV18,.,TRBJ1-2,.,TGTGCCAGCTCACCCAACCCCCTTTCAGGGACAAACAACTATGGCTACACCTTC,CASSPNPLSGTNNYGYTF
TRBV25-1,.,TRBJ2-1,.,TGTGCCAGCAGTGAACAGGGTTGGTCCTACAATGAGCAGTTCTTC,CASSEQGWSYNEQFF
TRBV27,TRBD1,TRBJ1-2,.,TGTGCCAGCAGTTGGGACAGAAACTATGGCTACACCTTC,CASSWDRNYGYTF
TRBV4-1,.,TRBJ2-7,.,TGCGCCAGCAGCCAGGCTTCGTTATCCTACGAGCAGTACTTC,CASSQASLSYEQYF
TRBV7-9,.,TRBJ1-1,.,TGTGCCAGCAGCTTGGGAGCCATGAACACTGAAGCTTTCTTT,CASSLGAMNTEAFF
TRBV7-9,.,TRBJ2-7,.,TGTGCCAGCAGCCCAACCCAGGTCTACGAGCAGTACTTC,CASSPTQVYEQYF
TRBV4-3,TRBD2,TRBJ2-1,.,TGCGCCAGCAGCCCCGGACTAGCGGGCACCGGCCACTCCTACAATGAGCAGTTCTTC,CASSPGLAGTGHSYNEQFF
TRBV7-2,.,TRBJ1-4,.,TGTGCCAGCAGCTTAGATCTCGGGCCAGGGTTTAAGGAAAAACTGTTTTTT,CASSLDLGPGFKEKLFF
TRBV7-9,.,TRBJ2-5,.,TGTGCCAGCAGCCTCAATAGAGAGCAGTACTTC,CASSLNREQYF
TRBV5-1,.,TRBJ1-2,.,TGCGCCAGCAGCTTGGACAGGGTCTATGGCTACACCTTC,CASSLDRVYGYTF
TRBV16,.,TRBJ1-4,once,TGTGCCAGCAGCCACATTGCAACTAATGAAAAACTGTTTTTT,CASSHIATNEKLFF
TRBV7-9,.,TRBJ1-5,.,TGTGCCAGCAGCCCAGTGGGGGGACCCCAGCATTTT,CASSPVGGPQHF
TRBV5-6,TRBD1,TRBJ2-3,.,TGTGCCAGCAGCTTGGTGGGGACAGGCGGCACAGATACGCAGTATTTT,CASSLVGTGGTDTQYF
TRBV6-6,.,TRBJ2-7,.,TGTGCCAGCAGTTACCATGGCGGGATAACCTACGAGCAGTACTTC,CASSYHGGITYEQYF
TRBV5-6,TRBD1,TRBJ1-5,few,TGTGCCAGCAGTTTTAGCAGGGGGAGTCGCAATCAGCCCCAGCATTTT,CASSFSRGSRNQPQHF
TRBV7-2,.,TRBJ2-5,.,TGTGCCAGCAGCTTGATCCTAGGCCGGACCCAGTACTTC,CASSLILGRTQYF
TRBV7-2,TRBD2,TRBJ2-3,.,TGTGCCAGCACCGCACGGAGCGGGGGAAGGGGAGATACGCAGTATTTT,CASTARSGGRGDTQYF
TRBV2,TRBD1,TRBJ2-3,few,TGTGCCAGCAGTGACTCCAGACAGGGTAAAGATACGCAGTATTTT,CASSDSRQGKDTQYF
TRBV10-3,.,TRBJ1-2,.,TGTGCCATCAGTGAGTCGGCCAAGGGAGGGGACTATGGCTACACCTTC,CAISESAKGGDYGYTF
TRBV5-1,.,TRBJ1-1,.,TGCGCCAGCAGCCCCGACGGAGACACTGAAGCTTTCTTT,CASSPDGDTEAFF
TRBV14,.,TRBJ2-7,.,TGTGCCAGCAGCCCCCTAGGAGCAGCCACCTACGAGCAGTACTTC,CASSPLGAATYEQYF
TRBV6-5,TRBD1,TRBJ2-7,.,TGTGCCAGCAGTCGAACGGGACAGGGAACCTACGAGCAGTACTTC,CASSRTGQGTYEQYF
TRBV4-2,TRBD2,TRBJ2-5,.,TGTGCCAGCAGCCAAGGGTTGGGAGGGATGCCTCAAGAGACCCAGTACTTC,CASSQGLGGMPQETQYF
TRBV10-3,TRBD2,TRBJ2-3,.,TGTGCCATCAGTGAACCGGGACTACCCACAGATACGCAGTATTTT,CAISEPGLPTDTQYF
TRBV30,.,TRBJ1-5,.,TGTGCCTGGAGTAGGTCTAGAAATCAGCCCCAGCATTTT,CAWSRSRNQPQHF
TRBV19,.,TRBJ1-2,.,TGTGCCAGTAGTACCGGGGTCAATGGTTATGGCTACACCTTC,CASSTGVNGYGYTF
TRBV9,TRBD1,TRBJ1-4,.,TGTGCCAGCAGCGTCTCTGGGACAGGAGGGGAAAAACTGTTTTTT,CASSVSGTGGEKLFF
TRBV11-3,TRBD1,TRBJ2-7,.,TGTGCCAGCAGCACTACAGGGGCCGAGCAGTACTTC,CASSTTGAEQYF
TRBV5-1,.,TRBJ1-2,.,TGCGCCAGCAGCATTCCCCAGGGGACGGGCTACACCTTC,CASSIPQGTGYTF
TRBV6-5,TRBD1,TRBJ1-6,.,TGTGCCAGCAGTTCCGAGGGACAGGGGCGGTCACCCCTCCACTTT,CASSSEGQGRSPLHF
TRBV7-6,TRBD1,TRBJ2-7,.,TGTGCCAGCAGCTACGACAGGGGCGTTATTCTCTACGAGCAGTACTTC,CASSYDRGVILYEQYF
TRBV7-2,TRBD1,TRBJ1-2,.,TGTGCCAGCAGCGCACAGGGGTATGGCTACACCTTC,CASSAQGYGYTF
TRBV28,.,TRBJ2-7,.,TGTGCCAGCAGTTTCTATCTTGGCAGGGAGCAGTACTTC,CASSFYLGREQYF
TRBV6-5,.,TRBJ1-2,.,TGTGCCAGCAGTTACTTTGGACAGTCTATGGACTACACCTTC,CASSYFGQSMDYTF
TRBV7-9,TRBD1,TRBJ1-5,few,TGTGCCAGCAGCTCCGACAGGGGTCGGTTTAGCAATCAGCCCCAGCATTTT,CASSSDRGRFSNQPQHF
TRBV7-7,.,TRBJ2-3,.,TGTGCTAGCAGCTTAAACCCGGGCACAGATACGCAGTATTTT,CASSLNPGTDTQYF
TRBV19,.,TRBJ1-6,.,TGTGCCAGTAGTATTGAGCCAGAGAGGAATTCACCCCTCCACTTT,CASSIEPERNSPLHF
TRBV30,.,TRBJ1-3,.,TGTGCCTGGACGACGGGAAGCTCTGGAAACACCATATATTTT,CAWTTGSSGNTIYF
TRBV2,.,TRBJ1-5,.,TGTGCCAGCAGTGTCCAGGGGAGTCAGCCCCAGCATTTT,CASSVQGSQPQHF
TRBV5-1,TRBD1,TRBJ2-7,few,TGCGCCAGCAGCCTAGACAGGGGAGGCTACGAGCAGTACTTC,CASSLDRGGYEQYF